This T cell receptor beta chain was sequenced during a study of somatic mutations in T cells in chronic GVHD (dated by TCRdb to the early 2020s). For sorting, cells were stained with anti-CD3, anti-CD4, anti-CD8 and a Vbeta20 antibody from the IOTest Beta Mark kit and sorted on a FACSAria III to a purity above 98%. Peripheral blood was collected in sodium heparin tubes and mononuclear cells were isolated by Ficoll-Paque PLUS density gradient centrifugation. Before TCRbeta deep sequencing, the CD4+ Vbeta20+, CD4+ Vbeta20-, and CD8+ T cell fractions were FACS-sorted. Note on this clone: The antigen this receptor binds is unknown. One base away there is no much larger clone; base qualities are not given.

V and J are truncated by 2 bases and 3 bases respectively, leaving an intervening sequence of 6 bases. Based on the germline V gene, the CDR1 and CDR2 sequences are KGHSH and LQKENI. The CDR3 covers 13 residues, taking in both the cysteine and the phenylalanine. CDR3 DNA only is kept here, 39 bases in frame from base 1. Genomic DNA was isolated and then used for TCRbeta deep sequencing. TCRbeta CDR3 sequencing and initial data processing were performed with the immunoSEQ assay as a commercial service. Per the source publication's procedure: Reads were demultiplexed, adapter and primer sequences removed, similar clones merged by frequency-ratio clustering, and V, D, J genes annotated with IMGT. TCRdb re-hosts the immuneACCESS table, in-frame sequences only. Its copies lack some clones; in the studies checked, an unresolved V gene accounts for under half of them, and the cause for the rest is not known. The D gene and trimming were derived from the DNA, and the V and J assignments and clone size from that table. The sample has 13,000 or so clones on record, around 80% of them singletons. The top ten clonotypes cover 32% of the sample.

This TCR was recovered from a male patient in his fifties with chronic graft-versus-host disease. The graft donor may be the source of some T cells after a transplant. The V and J genes are TRBV18 and TRBJ2-3, with an unclear D gene assignment. Specimen: Vbeta20-negative CD4+ T cells from blood. Per the publication, the cell subset or site label means: CD4+ T cells sorted as TCR Vbeta20 negative by flow cytometry. The CDR3 region: CASSPSITDTQYF. Read as DNA, the sequence is TGTGCCAGCTCACCATCCATTACAGATACGCAGTATTTT. Full variable domain (CDR3 extended with the reference TRBV18 and TRBJ2-3 proteins): NAGVMQNPRHLVRRRGQEARLRCSPMKGHSHVYWYRQLPEEGLKFMVYLQKENIIDESGMPKERFSAEFPKEGPSILRIQQVVRGDSAAYFCASSPSITDTQYFGPGTRLTVL.